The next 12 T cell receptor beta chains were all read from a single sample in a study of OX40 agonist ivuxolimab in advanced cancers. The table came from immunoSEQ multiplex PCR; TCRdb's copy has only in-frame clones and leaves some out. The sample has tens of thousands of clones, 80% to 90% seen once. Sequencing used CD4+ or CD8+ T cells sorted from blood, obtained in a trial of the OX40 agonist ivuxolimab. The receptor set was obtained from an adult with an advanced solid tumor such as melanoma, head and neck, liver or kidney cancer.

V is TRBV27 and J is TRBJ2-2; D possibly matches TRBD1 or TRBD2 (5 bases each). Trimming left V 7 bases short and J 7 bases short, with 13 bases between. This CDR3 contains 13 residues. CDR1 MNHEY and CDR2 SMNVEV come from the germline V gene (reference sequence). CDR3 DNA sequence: TGTGCCAGCACCAGGGACGGGAACGGGGAGCTGTTTTTT. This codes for CASTRDGNGELFF.

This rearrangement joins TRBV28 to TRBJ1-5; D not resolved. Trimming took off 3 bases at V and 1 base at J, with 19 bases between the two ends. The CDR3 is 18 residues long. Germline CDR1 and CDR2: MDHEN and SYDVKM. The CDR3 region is CASSFTSLDRSSNQPQHF. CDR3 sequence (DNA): TGTGCCAGCAGTTTTACCTCCCTTGACCGAAGCAGCAATCAGCCCCAGCATTTT.

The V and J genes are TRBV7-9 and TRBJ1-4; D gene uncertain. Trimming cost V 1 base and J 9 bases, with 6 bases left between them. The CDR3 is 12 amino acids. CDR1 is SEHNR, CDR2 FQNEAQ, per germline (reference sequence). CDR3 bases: TGTGCCAGCAGCTTAGGAATTCAAAAACTGTTTTTT. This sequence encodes CASSLGIQKLFF.

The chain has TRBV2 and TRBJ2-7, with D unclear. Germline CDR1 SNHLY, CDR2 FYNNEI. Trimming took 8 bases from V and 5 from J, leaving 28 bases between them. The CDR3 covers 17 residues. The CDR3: CASLGQENRLSRDEQYF. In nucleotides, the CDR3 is TGTGCCAGCCTAGGTCAGGAAAACCGTCTGTCCCGAGACGAGCAGTACTTC.

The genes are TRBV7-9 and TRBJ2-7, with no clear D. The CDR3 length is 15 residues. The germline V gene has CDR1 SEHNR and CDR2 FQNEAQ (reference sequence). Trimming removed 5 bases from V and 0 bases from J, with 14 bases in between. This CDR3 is CASSPDSSPSYEQYF. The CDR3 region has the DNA TGTGCCAGCAGCCCAGACTCCAGCCCCTCCTACGAGCAGTACTTC.

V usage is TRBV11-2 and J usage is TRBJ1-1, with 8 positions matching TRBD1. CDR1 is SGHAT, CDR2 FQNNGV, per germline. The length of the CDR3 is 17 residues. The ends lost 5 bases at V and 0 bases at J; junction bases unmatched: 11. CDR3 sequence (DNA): TGTGCCAGCAGCCTACAGGGGGGATCGGGGATGAACACTGAAGCTTTCTTT. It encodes CASSLQGGSGMNTEAFF.

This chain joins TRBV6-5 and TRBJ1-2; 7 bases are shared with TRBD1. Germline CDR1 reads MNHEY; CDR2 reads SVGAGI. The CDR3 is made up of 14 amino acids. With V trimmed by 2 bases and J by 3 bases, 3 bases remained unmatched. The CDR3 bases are TGTGCCAGCAGTTACGGACAGGACGACTATGGCTACACCTTC. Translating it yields CASSYGQDDYGYTF.

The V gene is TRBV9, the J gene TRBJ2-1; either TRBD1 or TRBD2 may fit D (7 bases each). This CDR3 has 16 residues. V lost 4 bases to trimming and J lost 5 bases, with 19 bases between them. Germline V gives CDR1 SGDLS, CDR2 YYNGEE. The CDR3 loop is CASSPGRGTADNEQFF. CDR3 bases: TGTGCCAGCAGCCCAGGGAGGGGGACAGCTGACAATGAGCAGTTCTTC.

The chain's CDR3 is CASSLAWRGNTGELFF. CDR3 nucleotide sequence: TGTGCCAGCAGCTTAGCATGGCGGGGGAACACCGGGGAGCTGTTTTTT. The chain couples TRBV11-2 to TRBJ2-2, with D possibly being TRBD2 (6 bases). This CDR3 has 16 amino acids. Looked up from germline, CDR1 is SGHAT and CDR2 is FQNNGV. Deletions cut 1 base from V and 1 base from J, with 10 bases between.

DNA for the CDR3: TGTGCCAGTAGTACCGGGACAGGGATCAACGAGCAGTACTTC. This codes for CASSTGTGINEQYF. The chain recombines TRBV19 with TRBJ2-7, with TRBD1 identical over 9 bases. The CDR3 has 14 residues. V gave up 4 bases and J gave up 5 bases; unmatched junction bases: 6. Looked up from germline, CDR1 is LNHDA and CDR2 is SQIVND (reference sequence). The full variable domain, completed using reference TRBV19 and TRBJ2-7, is DGGITQSPKYLFRKEGQNVTLSCEQNLNHDAMYWYRQDPGQGLRLIYYSQIVNDFQKGDIAEGYSVSREKKESFPLTVTSAQKNPTAFYLCASSTGTGINEQYFGPGTRLTVT.

CDR3 DNA: TGTGCCAGCAGTTTATATCTGTTAGGAGCAGATACGCAGTATTTT. It specifies CASSLYLLGADTQYF. The rearrangement links TRBV27 to TRBJ2-3; no clear D gene. The germline CDR1 and CDR2 sequences are MNHEY and SMNVEV (reference sequence). The CDR3 runs 15 residues. V was shortened by 1 base and J by 4 bases, with 12 bases between the two germline ends.

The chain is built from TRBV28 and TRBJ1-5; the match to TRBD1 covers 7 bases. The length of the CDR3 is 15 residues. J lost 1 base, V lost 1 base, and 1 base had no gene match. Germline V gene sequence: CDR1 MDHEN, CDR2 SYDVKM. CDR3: CASSLYRGSNQPQHF. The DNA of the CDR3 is TGTGCCAGCAGTTTATACAGGGGCAGCAATCAGCCCCAGCATTTT.